This TCR beta chain was recorded in a study of blood T cell repertoires in COVID-19. Study-wide background: Spain, Italy and the United States supplied samples that represented acute and convalescent COVID-19. The analysed material was cDNA or gDNA that came from T cells, B-cell-depleted T cells, or PBMCs.

CDR1 is WNHNN, CDR2 SYGVQD, per germline (reference sequence). V gave up 5 bases and J gave up 4 bases, with 10 bases separating them. The CDR3 runs to 13 residues. In the study's own analysis: Amplification of reference gene primers provided the estimated nucleated cell counts. Profiling relied on immunoSEQ multiplex PCR, and the TCRdb table lists in-frame clones only, not all of them. V and J calls and clone size follow that table, whereas D and trimming were derived from the DNA. The sample yields 100,000 to 150,000 clones, around 85% seen once. Seattle participants joined during active infection and were tracked over time.

Source material: peripheral blood. The clonotype comes from a man aged 25 to 40 with COVID-19, enrolled during active disease. The rearrangement joins TRBV10-1 to TRBJ2-3; possible D gene TRBD2, 6 bases. The DNA for the CDR3 is TGCGCCAGCAGTTTCGCGGGATCAGATACGCAGTATTTT. Protein product: CASSFAGSDTQYF.